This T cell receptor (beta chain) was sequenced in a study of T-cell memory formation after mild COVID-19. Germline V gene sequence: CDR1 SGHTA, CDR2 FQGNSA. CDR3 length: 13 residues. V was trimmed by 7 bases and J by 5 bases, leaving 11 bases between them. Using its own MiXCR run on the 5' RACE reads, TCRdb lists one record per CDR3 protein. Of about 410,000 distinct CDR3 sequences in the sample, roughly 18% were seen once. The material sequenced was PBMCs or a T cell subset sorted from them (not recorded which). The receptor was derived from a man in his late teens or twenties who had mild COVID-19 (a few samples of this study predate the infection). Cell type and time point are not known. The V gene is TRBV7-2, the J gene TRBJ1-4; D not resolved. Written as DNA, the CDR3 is TGTGCCAGCAAAAGGCACTCGAATGAAAAACTGTTTTTT. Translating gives CASKRHSNEKLFF.